The 22 T cell receptor beta chains below all came from one sample that was sequenced in a study of cytomegalovirus exposure and HLA in healthy donors. PCR employed 60 Vbeta and 13 Jbeta primers. Libraries were prepared by immunoSEQ multiplex PCR; TCRdb keeps only in-frame clonotypes and omits some of them. Of roughly 86,000 clones listed, approximately 60% are singletons. Sequencing used PBMCs. Every receptor here comes from a woman between 50 and 59 years old in good health and CMV-seropositive.

This rearrangement joins TRBV30 to TRBJ2-3, with D possibly TRBD1 on 5 matching bases. Germline CDR1 is GTSNPN and CDR2 is SVGIG (reference sequence). Trimming stripped 2 bases from V and 6 bases from J, with 9 bases between. The length of the CDR3 is 12 residues. CDR3 amino acids: CAWSTSGDTQYF. The DNA for the CDR3 is TGTGCCTGGAGTACCTCAGGGGATACGCAGTATTTT.

The chain is built from TRBV5-4 and TRBJ2-1; the D gene is possibly TRBD2 (6 bases). This CDR3 spans 15 amino acids. CDR1 and CDR2 from the germline V gene are SGHNT and YYREEE (reference sequence). Trimming pared 4 bases from V and 9 bases from J, leaving 20 bases between. The CDR3 nucleotides are TGTGCCAGCAGCCCGGAAGGAGGGCGGGCGGGTGAGCAGTTCTTC. It translates to CASSPEGGRAGEQFF.

The gene calls are TRBV11-2 and TRBJ2-5; 7 bases map to TRBD2. The V gene end was trimmed by 3 bases and the J gene end by 1 base; junction bases not matched to a gene: 5. Germline lookup yields CDR1 SGHAT and CDR2 FQNNGV. CDR3 length: 15 residues. Written as DNA, the CDR3 is TGTGCCAGCAGCTTTTGGGGGGGGGTCCAAGAGACCCAGTACTTC. Residues: CASSFWGGVQETQYF.

The chain carries TRBV4-3 and TRBJ1-4; no reliable D call. CDR1 is LGHNA and CDR2 is YSLEER in the germline V gene. CDR3 size: 15 residues. V dropped 0 bases and J dropped 4 bases, with 9 bases sitting between them. This chain's CDR3 is CASSQDMAVNEKLFF. CDR3 coding DNA: TGCGCCAGCAGCCAAGATATGGCGGTTAATGAAAAACTGTTTTTT.

This clone came up a few times. The chain has TRBV5-1 and TRBJ1-3; D is possibly TRBD1 (6 bases). Per the germline V gene, CDR1 is SGHRS and CDR2 is YFSETQ. Trimming removed 7 bases at V and 3 bases at J, with 17 bases between. There are 15 residues in the CDR3. The CDR3 nucleotides read TGCGCCAGCGCTATAGGGGGAAGTGGTGGAAACACCATATATTTT. This encodes CASAIGGSGGNTIYF. The whole variable domain, remainder taken from reference TRBV5-1 and TRBJ1-3, is KAGVTQTPRYLIKTRGQQVTLSCSPISGHRSVSWYQQTPGQGLQFLFEYFSETQRNKGNFPGRFSGRQFSNSRSEMNVSTLELGDSALYLCASAIGGSGGNTIYFGEGSWLTVV.

This sequence joins TRBV2 and TRBJ2-2, with a tentative D call TRBD1 (5 bases). CDR1 is SNHLY and CDR2 is FYNNEI in the germline V gene. V was pared by 1 base and J by 4 bases, with 13 bases between. The CDR3 runs to 16 residues. The CDR3 loop is CASSEDADRFTGELFF. The CDR3 coding sequence is TGTGCCAGCAGTGAAGACGCTGACAGATTCACCGGGGAGCTGTTTTTT.

The chain recombines TRBV5-1 with TRBJ2-5, with 8 bases fitting TRBD1. The CDR3 extends over 16 amino acids. After removal of 4 bases from V and 4 bases from J, the junction contained 12 bases not matched to a gene. Germline V gene lookup returns CDR1 SGHRS and CDR2 YFSETQ. In DNA, the CDR3 is TGCGCCAGCAGCCAGACGGGACAGGTGGTCGTAGAGACCCAGTACTTC. Amino acid sequence: CASSQTGQVVVETQYF.

The V gene is TRBV7-2, the J gene TRBJ2-2, with D possibly being TRBD2 (7 bases). V lost 3 bases and J lost 6, with 11 bases in between. This CDR3 has 14 residues. The V gene's germline CDR1 is SGHTA and CDR2 FQGNSA. The chain's CDR3 is CASSFIGGAGELFF. CDR3 sequence (DNA): TGTGCCAGCAGCTTTATAGGGGGGGCCGGGGAGCTGTTTTTT.

The chain employs TRBV7-6 and TRBJ2-3; 7 bases are shared with TRBD1. The CDR3 covers 16 residues. The germline V gene encodes CDR1 SGHVS and CDR2 FNYEAQ. The V segment lost 1 base and the J segment 2 bases; nucleotides outside the gene matches: 6. CDR3 amino acids: CASSLVPGGTTDTQYF. The CDR3 DNA reads as TGTGCCAGCAGCTTAGTGCCAGGGGGTACCACAGATACGCAGTATTTT.

This clone has a handful of counts. The chain joins TRBV6-5 to TRBJ2-1, with 11 positions matching TRBD2. The V segment lost 3 bases and the J segment 4 bases; nucleotides outside the gene matches: 2. The length of the CDR3 is 15 residues. CDR1 MNHEY and CDR2 SVGAGI come from the germline V gene. In DNA form, the CDR3 reads TGTGCCAGCAGTTATAGCGGGGGGGTGTACAATGAGCAGTTCTTC. Encoded protein: CASSYSGGVYNEQFF.

There are a few counts of this clone. The CDR3 spells CASSLQGREKLFF. CDR3 DNA: TGTGCCAGCAGTTTACAGGGGCGCGAAAAACTGTTTTTT. This chain connects TRBV28 to TRBJ1-4, with D perhaps matching TRBD1 (6 bases). CDR1 and CDR2 (germline): MDHEN, SYDVKM. The CDR3 runs to 13 residues. V lost 2 bases to trimming and J lost 8 bases, with 9 bases between them.

This chain joins TRBV7-9 and TRBJ2-1; D possibly corresponds to TRBD2 (6 bases). Trimming left V 5 bases short and J 6 bases short, with 23 bases between. The germline gives CDR1 SEHNR, CDR2 FQNEAQ (reference sequence). CDR3 length equals 17 residues. The CDR3 region is CASSPSAGTRDLNEQFF. CDR3 sequence (DNA): TGTGCCAGCAGCCCCAGCGCCGGGACTCGGGACCTCAATGAGCAGTTCTTC.

This chain connects TRBV5-4 to TRBJ1-2, with 8 bases lining up with TRBD1. This CDR3 spans 15 amino acids. V was clipped by 3 bases and J by 5 bases; unmatched bases: 9. In germline, CDR1 is SGHNT, CDR2 YYREEE (reference sequence). The CDR3 reads CASSSEGQGKYGYTF. In nucleotides, the CDR3 is TGTGCCAGCAGCTCGGAAGGACAGGGAAAGTATGGCTACACCTTC.

This rearrangement joins TRBV28 to TRBJ2-1, with 8 bases matching TRBD1. The CDR3 is 15 amino acids. V was clipped by 5 bases and J by 6 bases; unmatched bases: 9. CDR1 is MDHEN and CDR2 is SYDVKM in the germline V gene. CDR3 protein: CASSPSWTGSNEQFF. CDR3 DNA: TGTGCCAGCAGTCCCAGCTGGACAGGGAGCAATGAGCAGTTCTTC.

The chain has TRBV6-6 and TRBJ2-7; 10 nucleotides match TRBD1. The CDR3 consists of 14 residues. V gave up 4 bases and J gave up 6 bases; unmatched junction bases: 6. The V gene's germline CDR1 is MNHNY and CDR2 SVGAGI (reference sequence). The CDR3 DNA reads as TGTGCCAGCAGTTTGGGGACAGGGGTTGCCGAGCAGTACTTC. Translated: CASSLGTGVAEQYF.

The rearrangement joins TRBV19 to TRBJ2-6; D gene unclear. Germline CDR1 and CDR2: LNHDA and SQIVND (reference sequence). Trimming pared 3 bases from V and 1 base from J, leaving 7 bases between. The CDR3 loop spans 15 amino acids. CDR3 residues: CASSIPQSGANVLTF. Here the CDR3 DNA reads TGTGCCAGTAGTATCCCCCAGTCTGGGGCCAACGTCCTGACTTTC.

This chain uses TRBV4-2 with TRBJ1-2, with D perhaps TRBD1 (5 bases). Trimming took off 0 bases at V and 4 bases at J, with 18 bases between the two ends. This CDR3 is built from 17 residues. CDR1 is LGHNA and CDR2 is YNFKEQ in the germline V gene. In DNA, the CDR3 is TGTGCCAGCAGCCAAGATCGAAAGCAGGGCCGATCCTATGGCTACACCTTC. Residues: CASSQDRKQGRSYGYTF.

This sequence joins TRBV13 and TRBJ2-7, with TRBD2 matching 10 bases. This CDR3 spans 13 amino acids. The germline V gene has CDR1 PRHDT and CDR2 FYEKMQ (reference sequence). V was clipped by 5 bases and J by 2 bases; unmatched bases: 0. The CDR3 nucleotides read TGTGCCAGCAGCCTAGCGGGGGCCTACGAGCAGTACTTC. It encodes CASSLAGAYEQYF.

The V and J genes are TRBV13 and TRBJ2-7; the match to TRBD2 covers 9 bases. V lost 5 bases to trimming and J lost 6 bases; unmatched junction nucleotides: 11. The germline CDR1 and CDR2 sequences are PRHDT and FYEKMQ (reference sequence). The CDR3 runs to 15 residues. CDR3 amino acids: CASSARERGAFEQYF. In DNA, the CDR3 is TGTGCCAGCAGCGCCCGAGAGCGGGGGGCATTCGAGCAGTACTTC.

Here the CDR3 DNA reads TGTGCCACCAGCAGAGCACCCGGGACTGAAGCTTTCTTT. Translating it yields CATSRAPGTEAFF. This rearrangement joins TRBV15 to TRBJ1-1; D gene ambiguous. The germline gives CDR1 LNHNV, CDR2 YYDKDF (reference sequence). V was trimmed by 1 base and J by 5 bases, leaving 8 bases between them. The CDR3 is made up of 13 amino acids.

V gene TRBV29-1 combines with J gene TRBJ1-2, with D possibly TRBD1 on 6 matching bases. The CDR3 runs to 12 residues. Deletions cut 3 bases from V and 6 bases from J, with 11 bases between. Germline V CDR1 and CDR2: SQVTM, ANQGSEA. The CDR3 nucleotides are TGCAGCGTTGACGCAGGGGATAATGGCTACACCTTC. Its translation: CSVDAGDNGYTF.

The genes are TRBV7-3 and TRBJ1-5, with TRBD1 as a possible D gene (5 bases). The CDR3 runs 15 residues. Trimming removed 2 bases from V and 4 bases from J, with 12 bases in between. Looked up from germline, CDR1 is SGHTA and CDR2 is FQGTGA. CDR3 loop: CASSLGGGRNQPQHF. The CDR3 nucleotides are TGTGCCAGCAGCTTAGGGGGGGGAAGGAATCAGCCCCAGCATTTT.